A single sample is the source of the 29 T cell receptor beta chains below, sequenced in a study of cytomegalovirus exposure and HLA in healthy donors. It was with 60 Vbeta and 13 Jbeta primers that the PCR ran. Data came from immunoSEQ multiplex PCR; TCRdb stores just in-frame clones and leaves some out. The table records 150,000 to 200,000 clones, around 74% of them present only once. Source material: PBMCs. These receptor sequences come from a female donor in good health and CMV-seronegative.

The chain joins TRBV19 to TRBJ1-2, with TRBD1 matching 7 bases. CDR1 is LNHDA, CDR2 SQIVND, per germline (reference sequence). The CDR3 extends over 14 amino acids. Trimming cost V 8 bases and J 2 bases; bases outside gene matches: 8. This CDR3 is CASFKTGLNYGYTF. The CDR3, as DNA: TGTGCCAGTTTCAAGACAGGGTTAAACTATGGCTACACCTTC.

The genes are TRBV28 and TRBJ1-4, with a weak D call TRBD1 (6 bases). Germline CDR1 reads MDHEN; CDR2 reads SYDVKM. Trimming stripped 5 bases from V and 5 bases from J, with 15 bases between. The CDR3 runs 15 residues. CDR3 in DNA: TGTGCCAGCAGTCTAGACAGGATAGAAAATGAAAAACTGTTTTTT. Translation: CASSLDRIENEKLFF.

The chain recombines TRBV4-2 with TRBJ2-2; 9 bases line up with TRBD1. CDR1 LGHNA and CDR2 YNFKEQ come from the germline V gene. Trimming removed 4 bases from V and 5 bases from J; junction bases left unmatched: 8. There are 16 residues in the CDR3. For the CDR3, the DNA is TGTGCCAGCAGCCCCAAGGACAGGGGAGGGACCGGGGAGCTGTTTTTT. This gives the protein CASSPKDRGGTGELFF.

The V call is TRBV5-1, the J call TRBJ2-3; D is undetermined. V was cut by 5 bases and J by 2 bases, with 6 bases left in between. Germline CDR1 reads SGHRS; CDR2 reads YFSETQ. CDR3 length: 12 residues. Here the CDR3 DNA reads TGCGCCAGCAGACACCTCACAGATACGCAGTATTTT. Its protein product is CASRHLTDTQYF.

The rearrangement joins TRBV7-2 to TRBJ2-2; tentative D call: TRBD1 (6 bases). The V gene lost 0 bases and the J gene lost 6 bases, with 11 bases spanning the gap. Germline-derived CDR1 and CDR2 are SGHTA and FQGNSA. The CDR3 spans 15 residues. The CDR3 protein is CASSLAGAGAGELFF. Written as DNA, the CDR3 is TGTGCCAGCAGCTTAGCGGGGGCAGGGGCCGGGGAGCTGTTTTTT.

This clone was picked up one time. The chain couples TRBV6-5 to TRBJ1-2; D gene unclear. Trimming took 2 bases from V and 2 from J, leaving 12 bases between them. Germline V gene sequence: CDR1 MNHEY, CDR2 SVGAGI. The CDR3 consists of 15 residues. The CDR3 loop reads CASSYQSPANYGYTF. The DNA for the CDR3 is TGTGCCAGCAGTTACCAGTCTCCTGCCAACTATGGCTACACCTTC.

This chain uses TRBV28 with TRBJ1-1; 7 bases are shared with TRBD1. The germline CDR1 and CDR2 sequences are MDHEN and SYDVKM. J gave up 13 bases and V 2 bases, and 13 bases lay outside the gene matches. The CDR3 has 14 amino acids. CDR3 bases: TGTGCCAGCAGTTTAACAATCAGACAGGGTTCAGGTTTCTTT. Protein sequence: CASSLTIRQGSGFF.

J is TRBJ1-5 and V is TRBV19; no definite D call. Germline CDR1 and CDR2: LNHDA and SQIVND (reference sequence). Trimming stripped 3 bases from V and 4 bases from J, with 4 bases between. There are 12 residues in the CDR3. CDR3 nucleotide sequence: TGTGCCAGTAGTATTAGTAATCAGCCCCAGCATTTT. Amino acids: CASSISNQPQHF.

The V call is TRBV19, the J call TRBJ1-1, with TRBD1 as a possible D gene (5 bases). CDR1 and CDR2 (germline): LNHDA, SQIVND (reference sequence). The ends were cut back, 4 bases at V and 6 bases at J, with 12 bases in the middle. The CDR3 runs 13 residues. CDR3 protein: CASSTAGFAEAFF. DNA for the CDR3: TGTGCCAGTAGTACAGCAGGGTTCGCTGAAGCTTTCTTT.

J is TRBJ1-1 and V is TRBV5-6, with unresolved D. With 2 bases removed from V and 3 bases from J, the gap between germline ends came to 17 bases. The CDR3 is 16 residues long. From germline, CDR1 is SGHDT and CDR2 YYEEEE. CDR3 protein: CASSFYTSFSDTEAFF. In DNA form, the CDR3 reads TGTGCCAGCAGCTTCTACACCAGCTTTAGCGACACTGAAGCTTTCTTT.

V and J are TRBV27 and TRBJ1-1; 8 bases fit TRBD1. Germline V gene lookup returns CDR1 MNHEY and CDR2 SMNVEV (reference sequence). This CDR3 is 18 amino acids long. V lost 5 bases and J lost 3; bases outside the gene matches: 17. In nucleotides, the CDR3 is TGTGCCAGCAGTCTTTACAGGGGGAGATATCAGCGTGACACTGAAGCTTTCTTT. Residues: CASSLYRGRYQRDTEAFF.

This rearrangement joins TRBV28 to TRBJ2-2; 8 bases match TRBD2. The J segment lost 2 bases and the V segment lost 2 bases, leaving 10 bases of the junction unmatched. The germline CDR1 and CDR2 sequences are MDHEN and SYDVKM. The CDR3 has 18 amino acids. CDR3 amino acids: CASSLPTSGELNTGELFF. The CDR3 nucleotides read TGTGCCAGCAGTTTACCAACTAGCGGAGAGCTAAACACCGGGGAGCTGTTTTTT.

V gene TRBV29-1 combines with J gene TRBJ2-3; D call uncertain. Trimming took 6 bases from V and 3 from J, leaving 4 bases between them. The CDR3 length is 10 residues. The germline V gene has CDR1 SQVTM and CDR2 ANQGSEA. This chain's CDR3 is CSVRTDTQYF. CDR3 sequence (DNA): TGCAGCGTCAGAACAGATACGCAGTATTTT.

This clone has a single count. The chain links TRBV28 to TRBJ2-7, with D possibly matching TRBD2 (6 bases). The CDR3 has 15 amino acids. In germline, CDR1 is MDHEN, CDR2 SYDVKM. Between the trimmed V and J ends, which lost 3 bases and 0 bases, there was a span of 12 bases. CDR3 bases: TGTGCCAGCAGTTTTGGGGGAGGTCCCTCCTACGAGCAGTACTTC. Translation: CASSFGGGPSYEQYF. Based on the CDR3 plus reference TRBV28 and TRBJ2-7, the full variable domain is DVKVTQSSRYLVKRTGEKVFLECVQDMDHENMFWYRQDPGLGLRLIYFSYDVKMKEKGDIPEGYSVSREKKERFSLILESASTNQTSMYLCASSFGGGPSYEQYFGPGTRLTVT.

The gene calls are TRBV6-6 and TRBJ1-6; 9 bases agree with TRBD1. The V segment lost 6 bases and the J segment 8 bases; nucleotides outside the gene matches: 8. The length of the CDR3 is 15 residues. Germline assignment: CDR1 MNHNY and CDR2 SVGAGI (reference sequence). The CDR3 is CASSPFRTGDSPLHF. The CDR3 DNA sequence: TGTGCCAGCAGCCCGTTCAGGACAGGGGATTCACCCCTCCACTTT.

The chain links TRBV4-1 to TRBJ1-1; tentatively, D is TRBD1 (6 bases). The V gene's germline CDR1 is MGHRA and CDR2 YSYEKL. V was clipped by 8 bases and J by 2 bases, with 18 bases between them. CDR3 size: 15 residues. The CDR3 sequence is CASHPRQGQNTEAFF. CDR3 bases: TGCGCCAGCCACCCTCGGCAGGGGCAAAACACTGAAGCTTTCTTT.

This chain joins TRBV7-9 and TRBJ1-4; D unresolved. The germline V and J ends were trimmed by 1 base and 1 base, with 7 bases remaining between them. CDR3 length equals 15 residues. Germline CDR1 and CDR2: SEHNR and FQNEAQ (reference sequence). CDR3 sequence reads: CASSLERRTNEKLFF. CDR3 nucleotides: TGTGCCAGCAGCTTAGAACGGAGAACTAATGAAAAACTGTTTTTT.

The rearrangement uses TRBV5-1 and TRBJ1-3; 7 bases line up with TRBD1. CDR1 and CDR2 (germline): SGHRS, YFSETQ. This CDR3 has 14 amino acids. The junction had 3 bases not matched to a gene; V was cut back by 4 bases and J by 2 bases. The CDR3 spells CASSAGTAGNTIYF. The CDR3 DNA reads TGCGCCAGCAGCGCCGGGACAGCTGGAAACACCATATATTTT.

The genes are TRBV5-8 and TRBJ2-7; TRBD1 aligns across 9 bases. CDR1 is SGHTS and CDR2 is YDEGEE in the germline V gene. The CDR3 extends over 16 amino acids. J gave up 4 bases and V 1 base, and 9 bases lay outside the gene matches. The CDR3: CASSLTDRGSKYEQYF. CDR3 coding DNA: TGTGCCAGCAGCTTGACCGACAGGGGGTCTAAATACGAGCAGTACTTC.

This sequence joins TRBV7-9 and TRBJ2-5, with 7 bases matching TRBD2. V dropped 5 bases and J dropped 5; count of bases not matched to a gene: 23. This CDR3 is built from 19 residues. Germline V lookup: CDR1 SEHNR, CDR2 FQNEAQ (reference sequence). CDR3 protein: CASSHRSGGVAGAAETQYF. CDR3 DNA: TGTGCCAGCAGCCACCGCTCGGGTGGTGTAGCGGGCGCGGCGGAGACCCAGTACTTC.

CDR3 DNA sequence: TGCGCCAGCAGCGCCGGGACTAGCGGATACAATGAGCAGTTCTTC. Residues: CASSAGTSGYNEQFF. The rearrangement uses TRBV5-1 and TRBJ2-1, with TRBD2 matching 11 bases. The length of the CDR3 is 15 residues. V trimming: 4 bases; J trimming: 4 bases; junction bases outside the gene matches: 4. Per the germline V gene, CDR1 is SGHRS and CDR2 is YFSETQ.

The chain recombines TRBV7-6 with TRBJ2-1, with D perhaps TRBD2 (6 bases). CDR1 is SGHVS and CDR2 is FNYEAQ in the germline V gene. The V end lost 4 bases, the J end lost 0 bases, and 10 bases lay between the germline ends. The CDR3 runs to 15 residues. CDR3 residues: CASSSGTGSYNEQFF. The CDR3 region has the DNA TGTGCCAGCAGCTCCGGGACTGGCTCCTACAATGAGCAGTTCTTC.

The V call is TRBV2, the J call TRBJ2-7; D might be TRBD1 (5 bases). Trimming pared 3 bases from V and 4 bases from J, leaving 13 bases between. Germline V gene data show CDR1 as SNHLY and CDR2 as FYNNEI. The CDR3 totals 14 residues. CDR3 sequence (DNA): TGTGCCAGCAGTGACAGGGATATTGGGTACGAGCAGTACTTC. It yields the protein CASSDRDIGYEQYF.

V is TRBV6-1 and J is TRBJ1-2; TRBD1 matches at 8 bases. CDR1 MNHNS and CDR2 SASEGT come from the germline V gene. The CDR3 covers 14 residues. V lost 2 bases and J lost 4; bases outside the gene matches: 3. DNA of the CDR3: TGTGCCAGCAGTGAATTGACAGGGGCCTATGGCTACACCTTC. Translating it yields CASSELTGAYGYTF.

The CDR3 loop is CASSLGTGNYEQYF. In nucleotides, the CDR3 is TGTGCCAGCAGCTTGGGGACAGGGAACTACGAGCAGTACTTC. The chain employs TRBV5-4 and TRBJ2-7; 8 bases align to TRBD1. CDR3 length: 14 residues. Unmatched junction bases numbered 2, after V lost 0 bases and J lost 3 bases. CDR1 SGHNT and CDR2 YYREEE come from the germline V gene (reference sequence). The whole variable domain, remainder taken from reference TRBV5-4 and TRBJ2-7, is ETGVTQSPTHLIKTRGQQVTLRCSSQSGHNTVSWYQQALGQGPQFIFQYYREEENGRGNFPPRFSGLQFPNYSSELNVNALELDDSALYLCASSLGTGNYEQYFGPGTRLTVT.

The rearrangement joins TRBV5-1 to TRBJ2-5, with 14 bases lining up with TRBD2. Germline trimming cut 4 bases from V and 5 bases from J; bases unmatched to any gene: 7. This CDR3 spans 16 amino acids. Germline lookup yields CDR1 SGHRS and CDR2 YFSETQ. CDR3 protein: CASSRTSGRLEETQYF. The CDR3, as DNA: TGCGCCAGCAGCAGGACTAGCGGGAGGCTGGAGGAGACCCAGTACTTC.

The chain uses TRBV11-3 and TRBJ2-3, with D perhaps matching TRBD1 (5 bases). The V and J ends lost 5 bases and 0 bases respectively, with 9 bases between them. CDR1 is SGHNT and CDR2 is YENEEA in the germline V gene. The CDR3 spans 14 residues. CDR3 bases: TGTGCCAGCAGCCTTGACAGTAGCACAGATACGCAGTATTTT. Translation: CASSLDSSTDTQYF.

This clone was recorded once. The CDR3 nucleotides are TGCGCCAGCAGCCAGGGGCTGGGACAGCTATATGGCTACACCTTC. Translating gives CASSQGLGQLYGYTF. The chain is built from TRBV4-1 and TRBJ1-2; 7 nucleotides align to TRBD1. After removal of 3 bases from V and 5 bases from J, the junction contained 9 bases not matched to a gene. This CDR3 has 15 residues. Germline lookup yields CDR1 MGHRA and CDR2 YSYEKL.

This clone was recorded only once. The rearrangement joins TRBV4-1 to TRBJ2-1; the D gene is possibly TRBD2 (5 bases). This CDR3 is built from 17 residues. Looked up from germline, CDR1 is MGHRA and CDR2 is YSYEKL. The germline V and J ends were trimmed by 0 bases and 7 bases, with 19 bases remaining between them. The CDR3 DNA reads as TGCGCCAGCAGCCAAGATACGACTATCCTCCCCCGTAATGAGCAGTTCTTC. Its translation: CASSQDTTILPRNEQFF.